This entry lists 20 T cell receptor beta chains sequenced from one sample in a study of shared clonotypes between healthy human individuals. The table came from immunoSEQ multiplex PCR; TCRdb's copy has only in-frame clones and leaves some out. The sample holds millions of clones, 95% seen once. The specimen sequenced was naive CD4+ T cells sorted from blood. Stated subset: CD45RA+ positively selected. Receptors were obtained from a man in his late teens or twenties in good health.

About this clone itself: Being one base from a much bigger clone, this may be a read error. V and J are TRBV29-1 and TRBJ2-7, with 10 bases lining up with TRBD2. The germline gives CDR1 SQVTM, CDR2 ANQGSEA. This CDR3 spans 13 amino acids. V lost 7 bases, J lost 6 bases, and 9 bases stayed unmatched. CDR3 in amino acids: CSASRTSGFEQYF. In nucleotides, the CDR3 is TGCAGCGCTTCCCGGACTAGCGGATTCGAGCAGTACTTC.

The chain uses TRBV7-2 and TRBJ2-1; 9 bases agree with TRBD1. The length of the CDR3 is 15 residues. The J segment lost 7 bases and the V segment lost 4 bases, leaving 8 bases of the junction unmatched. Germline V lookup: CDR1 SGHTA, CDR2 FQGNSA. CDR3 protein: CASSSDRGSSNEQFF. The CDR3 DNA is TGTGCCAGCAGCTCAGACAGGGGGTCATCGAATGAGCAGTTCTTC.

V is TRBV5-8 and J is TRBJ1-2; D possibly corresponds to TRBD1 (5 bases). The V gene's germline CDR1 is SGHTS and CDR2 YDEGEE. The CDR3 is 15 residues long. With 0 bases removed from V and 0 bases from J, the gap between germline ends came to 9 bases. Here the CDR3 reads CASSLAQGPNYGYTF. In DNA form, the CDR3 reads TGTGCCAGCAGCTTGGCCCAGGGACCTAACTATGGCTACACCTTC. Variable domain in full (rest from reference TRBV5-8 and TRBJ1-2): EAGVTQSPTHLIKTRGQQATLRCSPISGHTSVYWYQQALGLGLQFLLWYDEGEERNRGNFPPRFSGRQFPNYSSELNVNALELEDSALYLCASSLAQGPNYGYTFGSGTRLTVV.

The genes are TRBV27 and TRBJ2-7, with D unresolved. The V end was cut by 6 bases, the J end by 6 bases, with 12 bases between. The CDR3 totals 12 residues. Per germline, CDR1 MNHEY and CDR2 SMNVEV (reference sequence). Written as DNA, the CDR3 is TGTGCCAGCAGCCTAGGAATCGGCGAGCAGTACTTC. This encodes CASSLGIGEQYF.

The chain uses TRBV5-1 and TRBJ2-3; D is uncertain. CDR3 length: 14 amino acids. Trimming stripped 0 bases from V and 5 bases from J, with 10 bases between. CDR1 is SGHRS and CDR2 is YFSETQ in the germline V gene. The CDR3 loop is CASSLAVPIDTQYF. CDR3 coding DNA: TGCGCCAGCAGCTTGGCCGTCCCGATAGATACGCAGTATTTT. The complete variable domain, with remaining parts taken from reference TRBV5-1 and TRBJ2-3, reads KAGVTQTPRYLIKTRGQQVTLSCSPISGHRSVSWYQQTPGQGLQFLFEYFSETQRNKGNFPGRFSGRQFSNSRSEMNVSTLELGDSALYLCASSLAVPIDTQYFGPGTRLTVL.

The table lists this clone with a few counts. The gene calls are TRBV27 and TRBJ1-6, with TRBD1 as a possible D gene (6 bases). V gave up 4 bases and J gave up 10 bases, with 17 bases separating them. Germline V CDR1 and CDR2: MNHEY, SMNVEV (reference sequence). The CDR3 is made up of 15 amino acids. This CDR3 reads CASSSQVQGASPLHF. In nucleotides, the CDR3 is TGTGCCAGCAGTTCCCAAGTACAGGGTGCATCACCCCTCCACTTT.

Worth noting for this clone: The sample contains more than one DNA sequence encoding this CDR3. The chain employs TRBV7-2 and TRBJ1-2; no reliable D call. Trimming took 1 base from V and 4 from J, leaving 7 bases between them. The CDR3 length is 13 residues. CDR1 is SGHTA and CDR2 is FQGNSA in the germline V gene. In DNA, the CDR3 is TGTGCCAGCAGCTTAGTAGGAGGCTATGGCTACACCTTC. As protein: CASSLVGGYGYTF. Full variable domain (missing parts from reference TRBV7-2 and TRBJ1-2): GAGVSQSPSNKVTEKGKDVELRCDPISGHTALYWYRQSLGQGLEFLIYFQGNSAPDKSGLPSDRFSAERTGGSVSTLTIQRTQQEDSAVYLCASSLVGGYGYTFGSGTRLTVV.

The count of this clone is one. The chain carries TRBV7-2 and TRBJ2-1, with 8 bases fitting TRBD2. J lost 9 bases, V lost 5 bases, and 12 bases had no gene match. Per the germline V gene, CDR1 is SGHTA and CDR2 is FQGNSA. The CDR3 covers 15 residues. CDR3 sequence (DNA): TGTGCCAGCAGCACCGCCGGGACTAGTCACAGTGAGCAGTTCTTC. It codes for CASSTAGTSHSEQFF.

The CDR3 protein is CASSLTKGDGYTF. In nucleotides, the CDR3 is TGTGCCAGCAGTTTAACGAAAGGGGATGGCTACACCTTC. The chain has TRBV27 and TRBJ1-2, with TRBD1 as a possible D gene (5 bases). This CDR3 has 13 residues. Trimming took 2 bases from V and 6 from J, leaving 10 bases between them. The germline V gene has CDR1 MNHEY and CDR2 SMNVEV (reference sequence).

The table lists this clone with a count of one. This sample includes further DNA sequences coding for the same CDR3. The DNA of the CDR3 is TGTGCCTGGAGTGCCCTCGGGGGCGAGCAGTACTTC. Translation gives CAWSALGGEQYF. V gene TRBV30 combines with J gene TRBJ2-7; maybe TRBD2 (6 bases). Trimming stripped 1 base from V and 6 bases from J, with 10 bases between. The germline CDR1 and CDR2 sequences are GTSNPN and SVGIG (reference sequence). This CDR3 spans 12 amino acids.

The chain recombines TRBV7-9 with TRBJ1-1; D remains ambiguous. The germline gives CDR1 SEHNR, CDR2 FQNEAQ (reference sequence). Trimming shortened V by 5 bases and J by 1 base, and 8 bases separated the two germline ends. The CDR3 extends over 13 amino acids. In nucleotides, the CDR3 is TGTGCCAGCAGCCCTATGGCGAACACTGAAGCTTTCTTT. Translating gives CASSPMANTEAFF.

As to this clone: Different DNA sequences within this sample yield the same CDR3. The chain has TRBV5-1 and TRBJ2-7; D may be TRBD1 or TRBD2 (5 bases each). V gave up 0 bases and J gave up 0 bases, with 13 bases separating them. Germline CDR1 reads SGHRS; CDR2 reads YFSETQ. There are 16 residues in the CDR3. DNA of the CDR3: TGCGCCAGCAGCTTGGCAGGGACGGGCAGCTCCTACGAGCAGTACTTC. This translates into CASSLAGTGSSYEQYF.

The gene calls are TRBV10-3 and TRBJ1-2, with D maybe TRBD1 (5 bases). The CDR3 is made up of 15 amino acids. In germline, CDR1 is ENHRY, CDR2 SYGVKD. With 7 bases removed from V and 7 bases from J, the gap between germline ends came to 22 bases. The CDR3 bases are TGTGCCATCACGGATTCCCGGGACTCCGAAGGTGGCTACACCTTC. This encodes CAITDSRDSEGGYTF.

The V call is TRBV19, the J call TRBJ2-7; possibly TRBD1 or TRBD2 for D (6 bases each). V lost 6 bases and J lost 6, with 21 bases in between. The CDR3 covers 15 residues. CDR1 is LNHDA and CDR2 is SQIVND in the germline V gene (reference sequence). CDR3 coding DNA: TGTGCCAGTAGAGTGGGGGGCAACAGCGTGGGCGAGCAGTACTTC. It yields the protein CASRVGGNSVGEQYF. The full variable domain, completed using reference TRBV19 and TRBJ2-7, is DGGITQSPKYLFRKEGQNVTLSCEQNLNHDAMYWYRQDPGQGLRLIYYSQIVNDFQKGDIAEGYSVSREKKESFPLTVTSAQKNPTAFYLCASRVGGNSVGEQYFGPGTRLTVT.

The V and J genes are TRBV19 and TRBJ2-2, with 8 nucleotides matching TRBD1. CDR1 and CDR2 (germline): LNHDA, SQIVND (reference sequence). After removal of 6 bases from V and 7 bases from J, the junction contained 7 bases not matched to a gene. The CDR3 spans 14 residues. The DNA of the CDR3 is TGTGCCAGTAGCTCACAGGGGGGCCACGGGGAGCTGTTTTTT. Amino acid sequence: CASSSQGGHGELFF.

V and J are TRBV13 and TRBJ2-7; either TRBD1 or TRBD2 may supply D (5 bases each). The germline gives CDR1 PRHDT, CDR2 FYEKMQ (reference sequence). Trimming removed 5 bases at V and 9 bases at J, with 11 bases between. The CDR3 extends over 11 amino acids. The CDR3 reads CASSLVGGQYF. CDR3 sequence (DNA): TGTGCCAGCAGCCTCGTTGGGGGGCAGTACTTC.

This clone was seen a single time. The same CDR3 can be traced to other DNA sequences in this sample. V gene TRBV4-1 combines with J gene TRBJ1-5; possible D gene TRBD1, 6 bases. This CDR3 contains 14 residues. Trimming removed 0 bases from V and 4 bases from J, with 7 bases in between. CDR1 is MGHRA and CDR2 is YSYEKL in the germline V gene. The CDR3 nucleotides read TGCGCCAGCAGCCAAGAGACAGGTAATCAGCCCCAGCATTTT. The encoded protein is CASSQETGNQPQHF.

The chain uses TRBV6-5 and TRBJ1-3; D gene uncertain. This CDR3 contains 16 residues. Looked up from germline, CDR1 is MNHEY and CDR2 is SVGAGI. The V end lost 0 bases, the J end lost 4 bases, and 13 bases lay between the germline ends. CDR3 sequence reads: CASSYSKQLLGNTIYF. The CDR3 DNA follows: TGTGCCAGCAGTTACTCGAAGCAGTTGTTGGGAAACACCATATATTTT.

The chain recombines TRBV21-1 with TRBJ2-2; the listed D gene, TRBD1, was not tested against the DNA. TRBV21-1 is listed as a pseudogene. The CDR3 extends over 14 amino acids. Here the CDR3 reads CASSLLGDTGELFF. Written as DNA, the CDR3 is TGTGCCAGCAGCCTTCTAGGGGACACCGGGGAGCTGTTTTTT.

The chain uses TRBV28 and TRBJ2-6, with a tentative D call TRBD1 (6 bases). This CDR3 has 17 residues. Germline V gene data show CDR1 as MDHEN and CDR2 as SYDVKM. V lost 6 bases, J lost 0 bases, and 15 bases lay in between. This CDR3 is CASSPPGHSSGANVLTF. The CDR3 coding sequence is TGTGCCAGCAGCCCTCCGGGACACAGCTCTGGGGCCAACGTCCTGACTTTC.